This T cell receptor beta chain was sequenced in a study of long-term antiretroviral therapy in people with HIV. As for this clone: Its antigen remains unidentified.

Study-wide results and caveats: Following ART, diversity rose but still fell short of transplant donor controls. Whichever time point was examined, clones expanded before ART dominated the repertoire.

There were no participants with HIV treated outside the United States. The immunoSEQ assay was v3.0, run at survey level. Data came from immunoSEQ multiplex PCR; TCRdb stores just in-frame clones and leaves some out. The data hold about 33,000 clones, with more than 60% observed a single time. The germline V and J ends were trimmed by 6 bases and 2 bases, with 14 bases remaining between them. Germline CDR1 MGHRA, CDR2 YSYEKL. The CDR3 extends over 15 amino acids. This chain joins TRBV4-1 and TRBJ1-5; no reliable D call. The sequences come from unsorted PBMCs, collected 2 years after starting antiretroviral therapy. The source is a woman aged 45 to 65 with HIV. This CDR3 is CASRNIEGGNQPQHF. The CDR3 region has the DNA TGCGCCAGCAGAAACATCGAGGGAGGCAATCAGCCCCAGCATTTT.